These 21 T cell receptor beta chains share one sample of origin, sequenced in a study of PD-L1 blockade in urothelial cancer. Time point specified: pretreatment peripheral blood. This table comes from immunoSEQ multiplex PCR, and its TCRdb copy is limited to in-frame clones, with some not included. This sample has approximately 50,000 clones; just over 85% occur once, and the top ten carry approximately 23%. This material consisted of PBMCs, taken around atezolizumab (anti-PD-L1) treatment. These receptors all come from a man aged 60 to 75 with urothelial cancer.

This clone was picked up a small number of times. This sequence joins TRBV18 and TRBJ1-1; 8 bases match TRBD1. The ends lost 3 bases at V and 0 bases at J; junction bases unmatched: 6. The CDR3 length is 16 residues. Germline V gene data show CDR1 as KGHSH and CDR2 as LQKENI. The CDR3 spells CASSPMTGAMNTEAFF. CDR3 nucleotide sequence: TGTGCCAGCTCACCTATGACAGGGGCCATGAACACTGAAGCTTTCTTT.

This clone was observed a single time. The genes are TRBV18 and TRBJ2-3; 7 nucleotides match TRBD1. The junction had 0 bases not matched to a gene; V was cut back by 3 bases and J by 0 bases. Per germline, CDR1 KGHSH and CDR2 LQKENI. CDR3 size: 14 residues. CDR3: CASSPGQSTDTQYF. CDR3 nucleotide sequence: TGTGCCAGCTCACCGGGACAGAGCACAGATACGCAGTATTTT.

This chain connects TRBV4-2 to TRBJ2-7; the match to TRBD2 covers 11 bases. The junction had 9 bases not matched to a gene; V was cut back by 2 bases and J by 0 bases. CDR1 and CDR2 (germline): LGHNA, YNFKEQ. CDR3 length: 18 amino acids. CDR3 DNA: TGTGCCAGCAGCCAAAACCCGGGACTAGCGGTGAGCTCCTACGAGCAGTACTTC. This gives the protein CASSQNPGLAVSSYEQYF.

J is TRBJ1-5 and V is TRBV18; D uncertain. V dropped 1 base and J dropped 0 bases, with 7 bases sitting between them. CDR3 length equals 15 residues. The germline CDR1 and CDR2 sequences are KGHSH and LQKENI. CDR3 protein: CASSPQSNSNQPQHF. CDR3 sequence (DNA): TGTGCCAGCTCACCACAGTCTAATAGCAATCAGCCCCAGCATTTT.

The chain links TRBV6-1 to TRBJ1-3; D possibly corresponds to TRBD1 (6 bases). The germline V gene encodes CDR1 MNHNS and CDR2 SASEGT. Trimming took off 2 bases at V and 3 bases at J, with 11 bases between the two ends. This CDR3 contains 15 residues. CDR3 region: CASSESRGGGNTIYF. CDR3 DNA sequence: TGTGCCAGCAGTGAATCCAGGGGTGGTGGAAACACCATATATTTT.

CDR3 residues: CASNPQTGLYEQYF. The DNA for the CDR3 is TGTGCCAGCAACCCCCAGACAGGACTCTACGAGCAGTACTTC. This chain connects TRBV6-1 to TRBJ2-7, with D possibly being TRBD1 (6 bases). The CDR3 consists of 14 residues. The germline V gene has CDR1 MNHNS and CDR2 SASEGT. With 7 bases removed from V and 3 bases from J, the gap between germline ends came to 16 bases.

The rearrangement joins TRBV19 to TRBJ1-2; D is perhaps TRBD1 (6 bases). The CDR3 contains 12 residues. The germline V gene encodes CDR1 LNHDA and CDR2 SQIVND (reference sequence). V shed 5 bases and J shed 4 bases, with 8 bases lying between them. The CDR3 DNA follows: TGTGCCAGTAGTTCCAGGGGCTATGGCTACACCTTC. This gives the protein CASSSRGYGYTF.

The gene calls are TRBV27 and TRBJ1-2; weak D call: TRBD1 (6 bases). Per the germline V gene, CDR1 is MNHEY and CDR2 is SMNVEV (reference sequence). The V and J ends lost 5 bases and 2 bases respectively, with 12 bases between them. This CDR3 has 14 amino acids. The CDR3: CASSTGTRNYGYTF. DNA for the CDR3: TGTGCCAGCAGTACCGGGACAAGGAACTATGGCTACACCTTC.

The chain uses TRBV7-3 and TRBJ2-6; D is unresolved. This CDR3 contains 14 residues. Germline V CDR1 and CDR2: SGHTA, FQGTGA. The ends were cut back, 4 bases at V and 0 bases at J, with 4 bases in the middle. The CDR3, as DNA: TGTGCCAGCAGCTCCAACTCTGGGGCCAACGTCCTGACTTTC. Amino acids: CASSSNSGANVLTF.

The genes are TRBV15 and TRBJ2-5, with 12 bases fitting TRBD2. Germline trimming cut 5 bases from V and 0 bases from J; bases unmatched to any gene: 1. Germline assignment: CDR1 LNHNV and CDR2 YYDKDF (reference sequence). The CDR3 consists of 15 residues. The CDR3: CATSPSGGDQETQYF. The CDR3, as DNA: TGTGCCACCAGCCCTAGCGGGGGGGACCAAGAGACCCAGTACTTC.

The chain combines TRBV18 with TRBJ2-7; 8 nucleotides match TRBD2. V trimming: 6 bases; J trimming: 2 bases; junction bases outside the gene matches: 21. The length of the CDR3 is 19 residues. Germline V gives CDR1 KGHSH, CDR2 LQKENI. The CDR3 coding sequence is TGTGCCAGCTCCCTGTCGGCGACGGACTTAGCGGGGAGGCCCTACGAGCAGTACTTC. It yields the protein CASSLSATDLAGRPYEQYF.

The J gene is TRBJ2-7, the V gene TRBV13; 11 bases align to TRBD2. V dropped 0 bases and J dropped 0; count of bases not matched to a gene: 16. The CDR3 length is 21 residues. Germline V CDR1 and CDR2: PRHDT, FYEKMQ (reference sequence). CDR3 amino acids: CASSLGGWAERLAGNSYEQYF. The CDR3 nucleotides are TGTGCCAGCAGCTTAGGGGGGTGGGCGGAACGACTAGCGGGGAACTCCTACGAGCAGTACTTC.

This clone was recorded once. The V and J genes are TRBV6-1 and TRBJ1-5; TRBD1 is a possible D gene (6 bases). Trimming stripped 6 bases from V and 0 bases from J, with 9 bases between. Germline V gene data show CDR1 as MNHNS and CDR2 as SASEGT. This CDR3 has 14 residues. CDR3 loop: CASRIQGSNQPQHF. The CDR3 bases are TGTGCCAGCAGGATACAGGGTAGCAATCAGCCCCAGCATTTT.

CDR3 DNA sequence: TGCGCCAGCAGCCTGAATGGACAGTCTTATGGCTACACCTTC. Amino acids: CASSLNGQSYGYTF. J is TRBJ1-2 and V is TRBV5-1; a weak D match, TRBD1 (6 bases). Trimming shortened V by 4 bases and J by 5 bases, and 15 bases separated the two germline ends. This CDR3 has 14 amino acids. CDR1 and CDR2 (germline): SGHRS, YFSETQ.

The chain links TRBV5-1 to TRBJ2-7; weak D call: TRBD1 (5 bases). The CDR3 has 14 amino acids. V lost 4 bases, J lost 4 bases, and 15 bases lay in between. Germline V CDR1 and CDR2: SGHRS, YFSETQ. CDR3 sequence reads: CASSTRQKPYEQYF. The CDR3 region has the DNA TGCGCCAGCAGCACCCGACAGAAACCTTACGAGCAGTACTTC. Filled out from reference TRBV5-1 and TRBJ2-7, the complete variable domain reads KAGVTQTPRYLIKTRGQQVTLSCSPISGHRSVSWYQQTPGQGLQFLFEYFSETQRNKGNFPGRFSGRQFSNSRSEMNVSTLELGDSALYLCASSTRQKPYEQYFGPGTRLTVT.

The chain employs TRBV18 and TRBJ2-2, with D possibly matching TRBD2 (6 bases). Germline-derived CDR1 and CDR2 are KGHSH and LQKENI. V lost 1 base, J lost 1 base, and 10 bases lay in between. CDR3 length: 16 amino acids. CDR3 coding DNA: TGTGCCAGCTCACCACGGGTCGGGGGGAACACCGGGGAGCTGTTTTTT. This gives the protein CASSPRVGGNTGELFF.

J is TRBJ2-7 and V is TRBV5-5, with TRBD1 matching over 9 bases. The CDR3 sequence is 15 residues long. Unmatched junction bases numbered 7, after V lost 4 bases and J lost 2 bases. The germline V gene encodes CDR1 SGHKS and CDR2 YYEKEE (reference sequence). The CDR3 DNA follows: TGTGCCAGCAGCGTACTGACAGGGGGGACCTACGAGCAGTACTTC. This sequence encodes CASSVLTGGTYEQYF.

This clone has a handful of counts. The rearrangement uses TRBV12-5 and TRBJ1-3; D uncertain. Germline V gene data show CDR1 as LGHNT and CDR2 as FRNRAP. The CDR3 runs to 16 residues. Deletions cut 6 bases from V and 0 bases from J, with 15 bases between. The DNA for the CDR3 is TGTGCTAGTGGCTATCGCCCCGACATCTCTGGAAACACCATATATTTT. It encodes CASGYRPDISGNTIYF.

The chain is built from TRBV6-5 and TRBJ2-2; D is possibly TRBD1 (5 bases). Trimming pared 4 bases from V and 9 bases from J, leaving 18 bases between. CDR1 is MNHEY and CDR2 is SVGAGI in the germline V gene. The CDR3 totals 15 residues. The chain's CDR3 is CASSSPDRVVRELFF. Written as DNA, the CDR3 is TGTGCCAGCAGTTCGCCCGACAGAGTCGTCCGGGAGCTGTTTTTT.

This clone occurred once. This chain uses TRBV7-2 with TRBJ2-7; D may be TRBD2 (5 bases). V lost 5 bases to trimming and J lost 0 bases, with 17 bases between them. The CDR3 runs 16 residues. Germline CDR1 and CDR2: SGHTA and FQGNSA. The CDR3 DNA reads TGTGCCAGCAGCCTCCCAGGACTGGGGAACTCCTACGAGCAGTACTTC. Protein sequence: CASSLPGLGNSYEQYF.

V is TRBV29-1 and J is TRBJ2-1, with 8 bases aligning to TRBD1. Germline CDR1 and CDR2: SQVTM and ANQGSEA. This CDR3 is 12 amino acids long. V shed 7 bases, J shed 4 bases, and the junction held 3 bases outside the gene matches. The CDR3 here is CSADRGYNEQFF. The CDR3 bases are TGCAGCGCTGACAGGGGATACAATGAGCAGTTCTTC.